These 32 T cell receptor beta chains originate from one sample sequenced in a study of molecular identifiers for immune sequencing clone quantification. TCRdb re-called the PCR reads through MiXCR, storing one row per CDR3 protein. The repertoire holds a few hundred thousand distinct CDR3 sequences, with around 23% as singletons. The sample comprised naive CD8+ T cells from blood, with Jurkat cell RNA spiked in. As to subset: FACS-sorted CD8+CD4-CCR7+CD45RA+ naive T cells. The receptors were gathered from a human donor in good health. Some libraries in this study had Jurkat cell RNA spiked in.

V usage is TRBV7-9 and J usage is TRBJ2-4; TRBD1 is a possible D gene (6 bases). The CDR3 has 16 residues. In germline, CDR1 is SEHNR, CDR2 FQNEAQ (reference sequence). With 4 bases removed from V and 7 bases from J, the gap between germline ends came to 20 bases. CDR3 protein: CASSSSLVPGANIQYF. For the CDR3, the DNA is TGTGCCAGCAGCTCAAGTCTAGTCCCAGGGGCGAACATTCAGTACTTC.

The J gene is TRBJ2-1, the V gene TRBV7-6; TRBD2 agrees at 9 bases. The germline gives CDR1 SGHVS, CDR2 FNYEAQ. Germline trimming cut 7 bases from V and 2 bases from J; bases unmatched to any gene: 3. This CDR3 is 14 amino acids long. The CDR3 is CASNSGGTYNEQFF. The CDR3 DNA follows: TGTGCCAGCAATAGCGGGGGAACCTACAATGAGCAGTTCTTC.

This clonotype turned up a few times. The chain carries TRBV28 and TRBJ2-5; D is undetermined. Trimming shortened V by 6 bases and J by 5 bases, and 13 bases separated the two germline ends. The length of the CDR3 is 13 residues. Per the germline V gene, CDR1 is MDHEN and CDR2 is SYDVKM. The CDR3 sequence: CASSTESRETQYF. In DNA, the CDR3 is TGTGCCAGCAGCACTGAAAGTAGGGAGACCCAGTACTTC. Looking up the rest from reference TRBV28 and TRBJ2-5 gives the full variable domain: DVKVTQSSRYLVKRTGEKVFLECVQDMDHENMFWYRQDPGLGLRLIYFSYDVKMKEKGDIPEGYSVSREKKERFSLILESASTNQTSMYLCASSTESRETQYFGPGTRLLVL.

At least ten counts were recorded for this clonotype. V usage is TRBV4-3 and J usage is TRBJ2-3, with 7 bases identical to TRBD2. The germline gives CDR1 LGHNA, CDR2 YSLEER. CDR3 size: 15 residues. J lost 0 bases, V lost 5 bases, and 5 bases had no gene match. CDR3 in amino acids: CASSRWGGSTDTQYF. CDR3 nucleotide sequence: TGCGCCAGCAGCAGATGGGGGGGTAGCACAGATACGCAGTATTTT.

This clonotype appeared many times. This chain uses TRBV7-9 with TRBJ1-5; TRBD1 is a possible D gene (5 bases). V was clipped by 1 base and J by 4 bases, with 8 bases between them. The CDR3 is made up of 14 amino acids. Per the germline V gene, CDR1 is SEHNR and CDR2 is FQNEAQ (reference sequence). This CDR3 is CASSLGGVNQPQHF. Written as DNA, the CDR3 is TGTGCCAGCAGCTTAGGAGGGGTAAATCAGCCCCAGCATTTT.

With regard to this clonotype: One end of the junction varies from germline; a read error may be responsible. This rearrangement joins TRBV27 to TRBJ2-7; 9 bases fit TRBD1. Germline lookup yields CDR1 MNHEY and CDR2 SMNVEV (reference sequence). This CDR3 is 14 amino acids long. The CDR3, as DNA: TGTGCCAGCAGTACCTCGGACAGGGGTTACGGGCAGTACTTC. This translates into CASSTSDRGYGQYF.

The V and J genes are TRBV29-1 and TRBJ2-7; 7 bases agree with TRBD1. This CDR3 has 12 amino acids. V gave up 3 bases and J gave up 3 bases; unmatched junction bases: 2. CDR1 SQVTM and CDR2 ANQGSEA come from the germline V gene. CDR3 sequence: CSVETGNYEQYF. The CDR3 DNA reads as TGCAGCGTTGAGACAGGGAACTACGAGCAGTACTTC.

This chain uses TRBV10-3 with TRBJ2-5; 11 positions agree with TRBD2. CDR1 is ENHRY, CDR2 SYGVKD, per germline. The trim removed 6 bases at V and 0 bases at J, leaving 15 bases unmatched. The CDR3 length is 19 residues. CDR3 bases: TGTGCCATCAGCCGAGCCACCCCTAGCGGGGGGACTCACCAAGAGACCCAGTACTTC. This codes for CAISRATPSGGTHQETQYF.

With regard to this clonotype: It may be a read error: a sequence one base away is much more abundant. The conserved phenylalanine or tryptophan is not found at the CDR3 terminus, so this likely reflects a read error. The J gene is TRBJ2-7, the V gene TRBV5-1; D call uncertain. Trimming cost V 3 bases and J 2 bases, with 12 bases left between them. The CDR3 loop spans 14 amino acids. Germline loops: CDR1 SGHRS, CDR2 YFSETQ. The CDR3 coding sequence is TGCGCCAGCAGCTCCGGGCAAGAGGCCTACGAGCAGTACTCC. Residues: CASSSGQEAYEQYS.

The J gene is TRBJ1-2, the V gene TRBV4-3, with TRBD1 matching over 8 bases. CDR1 is LGHNA and CDR2 is YSLEER in the germline V gene. V was pared by 0 bases and J by 4 bases, with 7 bases of the junction left unmatched. This CDR3 region has 16 residues. CDR3 residues: CASSQDRPGGSYGYTF. The CDR3 DNA reads TGCGCCAGCAGCCAAGATCGGCCAGGGGGCAGCTATGGCTACACCTTC.

J is TRBJ2-3 and V is TRBV7-9, with D unclear. This CDR3 comprises 18 residues. Germline V CDR1 and CDR2: SEHNR, FQNEAQ (reference sequence). Trimming cost V 3 bases and J 5 bases, with 24 bases left between them. This chain's CDR3 is CASSLGLGRKVVGDTQYF. In DNA, the CDR3 is TGTGCCAGCAGCTTGGGTCTAGGAAGGAAAGTTGTGGGAGATACGCAGTATTTT.

The chain has TRBV23-1 and TRBJ2-7; TRBD1 matches 9 bases. TRBV23-1 is designated an ORF whose function remains uncertain. This CDR3 comprises 13 residues. J gave up 6 bases and V 6 bases, and 6 bases lay outside the gene matches. CDR3 region: CASRPRDRAEQYF. Here the CDR3 DNA reads TGCGCCAGCAGGCCCCGGGACAGGGCCGAGCAGTACTTC.

This chain connects TRBV27 to TRBJ2-2, with D maybe TRBD2 (6 bases). The germline V gene encodes CDR1 MNHEY and CDR2 SMNVEV (reference sequence). Trimming took 5 bases from V and 4 from J, leaving 14 bases between them. The CDR3 covers 15 residues. The CDR3 DNA reads TGTGCCAGCAGTATTTTCTCGACTAGCACCGGGGAGCTGTTTTTT. Translating gives CASSIFSTSTGELFF.

In its sample, this clonotype was seen many times. V is TRBV12-3 or TRBV12-4 and J is TRBJ1-5; 8 positions agree with TRBD1. Unmatched junction bases numbered 6, after V lost 6 bases and J lost 2 bases. The length of the CDR3 is 15 residues. CDR3 in amino acids: CASSPPTGGNQPQHF. In DNA, the CDR3 is TGTGCCAGCAGCCCCCCGACAGGGGGCAATCAGCCCCAGCATTTT.

This clonotype has just one count. The chain carries TRBV7-3 and TRBJ2-7; TRBD2 aligns across 7 bases. Looked up from germline, CDR1 is SGHTA and CDR2 is FQGTGA. CDR3 size: 15 residues. V lost 1 base and J lost 6; bases outside the gene matches: 9. CDR3 sequence reads: CASSLMGGSDLEQYF. The CDR3 region has the DNA TGTGCCAGCAGCTTAATGGGCGGGAGTGATCTCGAGCAGTACTTC. The variable domain in full, with the rest retrieved from reference TRBV7-3 and TRBJ2-7, is GAGVSQTPSNKVTEKGKYVELRCDPISGHTALYWYRQSLGQGPEFLIYFQGTGAADDSGLPNDRFFAVRPEGSVSTLKIQRTERGDSAVYLCASSLMGGSDLEQYFGPGTRLTVT.

The chain has TRBV12-3 or TRBV12-4 and TRBJ2-2, with D unresolved. There are 14 residues in the CDR3. The ends were cut back, 3 bases at V and 0 bases at J, with 5 bases in the middle. The CDR3, as DNA: TGTGCCAGCAGTTTCGACACGAACACCGGGGAGCTGTTTTTT. Amino acids: CASSFDTNTGELFF.

V and J are TRBV19 and TRBJ2-3, with D possibly being TRBD2 (6 bases). V lost 3 bases to trimming and J lost 2 bases, with 24 bases between them. Germline values: CDR1 LNHDA, CDR2 SQIVND (reference sequence). The CDR3 runs 19 residues. CDR3 sequence: CASSIRETELATFTDTQYF. The CDR3 DNA follows: TGTGCCAGTAGTATCCGGGAGACTGAGCTAGCGACGTTCACAGATACGCAGTATTTT.

V usage is TRBV7-9 and J usage is TRBJ2-3; tentative D call: TRBD1 (6 bases). V lost 7 bases and J lost 0, with 20 bases in between. CDR1 SEHNR and CDR2 FQNEAQ come from the germline V gene (reference sequence). The CDR3 is made up of 17 amino acids. The chain's CDR3 is CASTDRDTESSTDTQYF. The DNA of the CDR3 is TGTGCCAGCACCGACCGGGACACCGAGTCTAGCACAGATACGCAGTATTTT.

J is TRBJ2-5 and V is TRBV7-6; 9 bases are shared with TRBD1. The length of the CDR3 is 14 residues. Germline V gives CDR1 SGHVS, CDR2 FNYEAQ. Trimming removed 3 bases from V and 5 bases from J; junction bases left unmatched: 4. In nucleotides, the CDR3 is TGTGCCAGCAGCTTCACAGGGGGCGCGGAGACCCAGTACTTC. Translation: CASSFTGGAETQYF. The whole variable domain, filled in from reference TRBV7-6 and TRBJ2-5, reads GAGVSQSPRYKVTKRGQDVALRCDPISGHVSLYWYRQALGQGPEFLTYFNYEAQQDKSGLPNDRFSAERPEGSISTLTIQRTEQRDSAMYRCASSFTGGAETQYFGPGTRLLVL.

This clonotype was recorded at least ten times. The chain recombines TRBV6-6 with TRBJ1-1; 7 bases are shared with TRBD1. CDR3 length: 12 residues. Germline V lookup: CDR1 MNHNY, CDR2 SVGAGI (reference sequence). The V gene end was trimmed by 6 bases and the J gene end by 6 bases; junction bases not matched to a gene: 4. The CDR3 nucleotides are TGTGCCAGCAGGCAGACAGGGTCTGAAGCTTTCTTT. Protein sequence: CASRQTGSEAFF.

This sequence joins TRBV2 and TRBJ2-1; no clear D gene. From germline, CDR1 is SNHLY and CDR2 FYNNEI. The CDR3 has 15 residues. V gave up 5 bases and J gave up 6 bases, with 17 bases separating them. The CDR3 region has the DNA TGTGCCAGCAGTTTGGGGTCAACCCAACTCAATGAGCAGTTCTTC. Amino acid sequence: CASSLGSTQLNEQFF.

A few counts support this clonotype. A read error is possible here, since a much larger clone lies one base away. This sequence joins TRBV6-2 or TRBV6-3 and TRBJ1-2; possible D gene TRBD1, 5 bases. Trimming shortened V by 6 bases and J by 2 bases, and 10 bases separated the two germline ends. Per germline, CDR1 MNHEY and CDR2 SVGEGT. The CDR3 runs to 13 residues. The CDR3 loop is CASSPTANYGYTF. The CDR3 DNA is TGTGCCAGCAGCCCGACAGCGAACTATGGCTACACCTTC.

Regarding this clonotype: The CDR3 carries no conserved terminal phenylalanine or tryptophan, so it likely arises from a read error. CDR3 sequence: CASSHSSGRTEDTQYS. CDR3 nucleotide sequence: TGTGCCAGCAGCCACTCTAGCGGGAGGACTGAAGATACGCAGTATTCT. The chain carries TRBV3-1 and TRBJ2-3; 11 bases match TRBD2. CDR1 LGHDT and CDR2 YNNKEL come from the germline V gene (reference sequence). The CDR3 is made up of 16 amino acids. V was pared by 3 bases and J by 5 bases, with 7 bases of the junction left unmatched.

The chain recombines TRBV27 with TRBJ2-2; D remains unclear. The CDR3 loop spans 13 amino acids. Between the trimmed V and J ends, which lost 1 base and 9 bases, there was a span of 9 bases. The germline V gene encodes CDR1 MNHEY and CDR2 SMNVEV (reference sequence). CDR3 residues: CASSLLGPRELFF. CDR3 DNA sequence: TGTGCCAGCAGTTTATTGGGCCCCCGGGAGCTGTTTTTT.

This clonotype was seen repeatedly, ten times or more. V usage is TRBV7-9 and J usage is TRBJ2-7; 12 nucleotides align to TRBD1. The V segment lost 5 bases and the J segment 4 bases; nucleotides outside the gene matches: 6. There are 15 residues in the CDR3. Germline values: CDR1 SEHNR, CDR2 FQNEAQ (reference sequence). CDR3 residues: CASSQGTGGGYEQYF. The CDR3 DNA is TGTGCCAGCAGCCAAGGGACAGGGGGCGGTTACGAGCAGTACTTC.

The rearrangement links TRBV2 to TRBJ1-5, with D possibly matching TRBD1 (5 bases). Looked up from germline, CDR1 is SNHLY and CDR2 is FYNNEI. The CDR3 has 18 amino acids. Trimming stripped 5 bases from V and 0 bases from J, with 20 bases between. In nucleotides, the CDR3 is TGTGCCAGCAGTATCGACAGTTACCACGGGGTTAGCAATCAGCCCCAGCATTTT. It is translated as CASSIDSYHGVSNQPQHF.

This clonotype was detected ten times or more. The V gene is TRBV5-4, the J gene TRBJ2-3; either TRBD1 or TRBD2 may supply D (6 bases each). This CDR3 is 14 amino acids long. V lost 4 bases to trimming and J lost 4 bases, with 13 bases between them. Germline V gene sequence: CDR1 SGHNT, CDR2 YYREEE (reference sequence). Written as DNA, the CDR3 is TGTGCCAGCAGCCCTGGCCGGGGGCCAGATACGCAGTATTTT. Residues: CASSPGRGPDTQYF. The variable domain in full, with the rest retrieved from reference TRBV5-4 and TRBJ2-3, is ETGVTQSPTHLIKTRGQQVTLRCSSQSGHNTVSWYQQALGQGPQFIFQYYREEENGRGNFPPRFSGLQFPNYSSELNVNALELDDSALYLCASSPGRGPDTQYFGPGTRLTVL.

This clonotype showed up many times. The V call is TRBV5-5, the J call TRBJ1-1, with 12 bases lining up with TRBD1. Germline V lookup: CDR1 SGHKS, CDR2 YYEKEE (reference sequence). The V gene end was trimmed by 3 bases and the J gene end by 8 bases; junction bases not matched to a gene: 8. This CDR3 region has 15 residues. CDR3 in DNA: TGTGCCAGCAGCTGGGGACAGGGGGCGGTTGAGGAAGCTTTCTTT. Its protein product is CASSWGQGAVEEAFF.

The sample holds many counts of this clonotype. J is TRBJ2-3 and V is TRBV12-3 or TRBV12-4; TRBD2 agrees at 14 bases. The J segment lost 5 bases and the V segment lost 4 bases, leaving 8 bases of the junction unmatched. This CDR3 spans 17 amino acids. CDR3 sequence reads: CASSSSGTSGGGDTQYF. CDR3 DNA sequence: TGTGCCAGCAGTTCTTCCGGGACTAGCGGGGGAGGAGATACGCAGTATTTT.

The V gene is TRBV4-1, the J gene TRBJ1-1; D uncertain. CDR3 size: 15 residues. CDR1 is MGHRA, CDR2 YSYEKL, per germline. Trimming shortened V by 3 bases and J by 0 bases, and 11 bases separated the two germline ends. CDR3: CASSQMNSMNTEAFF. The CDR3 nucleotides are TGCGCCAGCAGCCAGATGAACAGCATGAACACTGAAGCTTTCTTT.

In DNA form, the CDR3 reads TGTGCCAGCAGCCCCAGACAGGGAGGCTCTGAAGCTTTCTTT. It translates to CASSPRQGGSEAFF. V usage is TRBV12-3 or TRBV12-4 and J usage is TRBJ1-1, with 7 bases that match TRBD1. This CDR3 region has 14 residues. The trim removed 6 bases at V and 6 bases at J, leaving 10 bases unmatched.

On this clonotype: A single base separates this from a much larger clone, so it may be a read error. The V and J genes are TRBV20-1 and TRBJ2-7, with D possibly matching TRBD2 (5 bases). Looked up from germline, CDR1 is DFQATT and CDR2 is SNEGSKA (reference sequence). The CDR3 spans 12 residues. The DNA of the CDR3 is TGCAGTGCTGGAGATGCGGGCTACGAGCAGTACTTC. As protein: CSAGDAGYEQYF.